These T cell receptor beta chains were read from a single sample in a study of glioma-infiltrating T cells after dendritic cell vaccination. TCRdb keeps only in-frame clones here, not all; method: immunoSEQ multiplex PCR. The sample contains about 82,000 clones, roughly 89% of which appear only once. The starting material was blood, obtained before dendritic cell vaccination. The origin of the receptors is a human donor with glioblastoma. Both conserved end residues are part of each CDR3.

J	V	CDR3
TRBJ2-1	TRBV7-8	CASSLIRRGSSYNEQFF
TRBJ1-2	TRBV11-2	CASSREINYGYTF
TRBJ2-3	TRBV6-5	CASSQVTDDTQYF
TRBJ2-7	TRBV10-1	CASSERRDRNLRTYEQYF
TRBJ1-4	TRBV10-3	CATSTGGDEKLFF
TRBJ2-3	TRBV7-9	CASSLTRGSTDTQYF
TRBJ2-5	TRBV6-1	CASSGTGTGGGEAQYF
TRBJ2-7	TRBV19	CASSKRGSSYEQYF
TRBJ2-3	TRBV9	CASSVGPSGTSTDTQYF
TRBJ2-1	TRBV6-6	CASSYGRNEQFF
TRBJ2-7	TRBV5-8	CASSSGGLLMSLSGPDQYF
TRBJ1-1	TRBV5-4	CASSRAGQRNTEAFF
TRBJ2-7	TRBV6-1	CASSLSGTSVDEQYF
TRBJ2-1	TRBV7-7	CASSGTSGRAAHNEQFF
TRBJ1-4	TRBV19	CASSLAGDNEKLFF
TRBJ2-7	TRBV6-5	CASSYFSGESYEQYF
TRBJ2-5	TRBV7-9	CASSRRTGGETQYF
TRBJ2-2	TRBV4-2	CASTWAINTGELFF
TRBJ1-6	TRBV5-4	CASSLADSPLHF
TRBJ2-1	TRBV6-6	CASSEGPPEAGTLF
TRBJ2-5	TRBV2	CASSGGQETLYF
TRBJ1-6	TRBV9	CASSARAHFGTSNSPLHF
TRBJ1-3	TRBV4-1	CASSLQGSSGNTIYF
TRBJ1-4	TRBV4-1	CASSQDSPSATNEKLFF
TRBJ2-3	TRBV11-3	CASSQHPWEGHADTQYF
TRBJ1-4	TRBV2	CASSGQGLNEKLFF
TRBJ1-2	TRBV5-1	CASSSQGQGPYGYTF
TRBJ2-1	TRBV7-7	CASSLLAGSSYNEQFF
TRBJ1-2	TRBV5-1	CASSLEQGSQGYTF